These 30 T cell receptor beta chains were sequenced from one sample in a study of human T cells and chemical hapten exposure. Each CDR3 protein gets one entry after TCRdb re-called the RACE reads with MiXCR. The data contain 300,000 to 450,000 distinct CDR3 sequences, 5.1% of them singletons. The time point: pre-sensitization, week 0. Treatment meaning: therapeutic diphenylcyclopropenone sensitization with weekly scalp DPC. Sequenced material: whole blood, taken in connection with sensitization to the hapten diphenylcyclopropenone (DPC). These receptors originate from a woman between 45 and 60 years old with alopecia areata. Some clones in this sample may be carry-over from other donors' samples.

This clonotype was recorded many times. CDR3 loop: CASSQDWGSQPQHF. CDR3 sequence (DNA): TGTGCCAGCAGCCAAGACTGGGGTTCACAGCCCCAGCATTTT. The chain is built from TRBV4-2 and TRBJ1-5, with D uncertain. Trimming took off 0 bases at V and 7 bases at J, with 10 bases between the two ends. The CDR3 sequence is 14 residues long. CDR1 is LGHNA and CDR2 is YNFKEQ in the germline V gene.

The CDR3, as DNA: TGCAGTGCCTTCATCAACGGAGGGCAGTACTTC. As protein: CSAFINGGQYF. The chain carries TRBV20-1 and TRBJ2-7; weak D call: TRBD2 (5 bases). V dropped 6 bases and J dropped 9 bases, with 15 bases sitting between them. CDR1 is DFQATT and CDR2 is SNEGSKA in the germline V gene (reference sequence). The CDR3 has 11 residues.

This clonotype came up a few times. This chain connects TRBV6-5 to TRBJ2-4; D is perhaps TRBD1 or TRBD2 (6 bases each). V was cut by 8 bases and J by 9 bases, with 20 bases left in between. The CDR3 spans 14 residues. Per germline, CDR1 MNHEY and CDR2 SVGAGI. The CDR3 DNA reads as TGTGCCAGCCGTCCCGGAGGAGGGGGAGGCATTCAGTACTTC. Translated: CASRPGGGGGIQYF.

There are many counts of this clonotype. V usage is TRBV20-1 and J usage is TRBJ1-6, with D hard to call. Germline-derived CDR1 and CDR2 are DFQATT and SNEGSKA (reference sequence). The CDR3 loop spans 12 amino acids. Trimming took off 5 bases at V and 10 bases at J, with 12 bases between the two ends. CDR3 sequence reads: CSAGSLWSPLHF. The CDR3 DNA follows: TGCAGTGCTGGAAGCCTGTGGTCACCCCTCCACTTT.

This clonotype was seen many times. The J gene is TRBJ2-1, the V gene TRBV29-1; 11 positions match TRBD2. The V gene's germline CDR1 is SQVTM and CDR2 ANQGSEA. V lost 0 bases and J lost 6; bases outside the gene matches: 7. This CDR3 comprises 16 residues. In nucleotides, the CDR3 is TGCAGCGTTGAAGATTTCCGACTAGCGGGAACCAATGAGCAGTTCTTC. Protein sequence: CSVEDFRLAGTNEQFF.

The V and J genes are TRBV4-1 and TRBJ2-3, with D tentatively TRBD1 (6 bases). In germline, CDR1 is MGHRA, CDR2 YSYEKL. Trimming stripped 2 bases from V and 8 bases from J, with 20 bases between. The CDR3 is made up of 16 amino acids. This CDR3 is CASSQLYSGERSTQYF. For the CDR3, the DNA is TGCGCCAGCAGCCAACTCTATTCAGGGGAAAGAAGTACGCAGTATTTT.

This clonotype has just a few counts. This chain joins TRBV7-9 and TRBJ1-3; the D gene is possibly TRBD1 (6 bases). V was cut by 5 bases and J by 0 bases, with 11 bases left in between. This CDR3 region has 15 residues. Germline V gene data show CDR1 as SEHNR and CDR2 as FQNEAQ (reference sequence). For the CDR3, the DNA is TGTGCCAGCAGCCCAGGGACACGCTCTGGAAACACCATATATTTT. It codes for CASSPGTRSGNTIYF.

There are a few counts of this clonotype. This chain uses TRBV29-1 with TRBJ2-7; TRBD1 might be the D (5 bases). Trimming stripped 1 base from V and 6 bases from J, with 10 bases between. Germline V gene data show CDR1 as SQVTM and CDR2 as ANQGSEA. CDR3 length: 12 residues. The CDR3 is CSVEGRGGEQYF. In DNA, the CDR3 is TGCAGCGTTGAAGGTAGGGGCGGCGAGCAGTACTTC.

This clonotype turned up a few times. DNA of the CDR3: TGCAGTGCTACGGGGGTGGGTGAGCAGTACTTC. Translated, it gives CSATGVGEQYF. The V call is TRBV20-1, the J call TRBJ2-7, with TRBD2 as a possible D gene (6 bases). V shed 4 bases and J shed 7 bases, with 11 bases lying between them. The CDR3 totals 11 residues. Per germline, CDR1 DFQATT and CDR2 SNEGSKA (reference sequence).

There are many counts of this clonotype. Mismatch with germline at one junction end may stem from a read error. The V gene is TRBV12-3 or TRBV12-4, the J gene TRBJ2-5; D uncertain. The length of the CDR3 is 12 residues. The CDR3 sequence: CASSDGGETRYF. The DNA for the CDR3 is TGTGCCAGCAGTGACGGTGGAGAGACCCGGTACTTC.

CDR3 protein: CSAPLSGAFYEQYF. CDR3 DNA: TGCAGTGCCCCTCTTAGCGGGGCTTTCTACGAGCAGTACTTC. The gene calls are TRBV20-1 and TRBJ2-7, with 8 bases lining up with TRBD2. The CDR3 sequence is 14 residues long. V lost 6 bases and J lost 3; bases outside the gene matches: 10. CDR1 and CDR2 from the germline V gene are DFQATT and SNEGSKA (reference sequence).

The J gene is TRBJ2-7, the V gene TRBV20-1; 9 bases match TRBD1. Germline lookup yields CDR1 DFQATT and CDR2 SNEGSKA (reference sequence). The CDR3 is 14 amino acids. The V and J ends lost 7 bases and 4 bases, in that order; junction bases with no gene match: 11. CDR3 DNA sequence: TGCAGTGTAGGGGCGGACAGGGGAAGTTACGAGCAGTACTTC. Residues: CSVGADRGSYEQYF.

This clonotype has ten or more counts. The chain has TRBV20-1 and TRBJ1-1, with 10 bases aligning to TRBD1. Germline-derived CDR1 and CDR2 are DFQATT and SNEGSKA (reference sequence). Trimming removed 6 bases from V and 9 bases from J; junction bases left unmatched: 19. This CDR3 has 16 residues. CDR3 region: CSAIDWTGGRAGKAFF. CDR3 coding DNA: TGCAGTGCCATTGATTGGACAGGGGGACGCGCGGGAAAAGCTTTCTTT.

This clonotype occurred many times. The chain carries TRBV10-2 and TRBJ2-7; D call uncertain. The CDR3 runs 13 residues. V was cut by 5 bases and J by 2 bases, with 10 bases left in between. Looked up from germline, CDR1 is WSHSY and CDR2 is SAAADI. DNA for the CDR3: TGCGCCAGCAGTCCGACAAGAGCCTACGAGCAGTACTTC. Translated: CASSPTRAYEQYF.

This clonotype came up many times. This chain uses TRBV7-2 with TRBJ1-3; 7 bases match TRBD1. The trim removed 4 bases at V and 4 bases at J, leaving 7 bases unmatched. This CDR3 spans 15 amino acids. Germline values: CDR1 SGHTA, CDR2 FQGNSA. CDR3 sequence (DNA): TGTGCCAGCAGCTCGAACAGGGGCTCGGGAAACACCATATATTTT. Protein sequence: CASSSNRGSGNTIYF.

This clonotype was recorded at least ten times. V usage is TRBV2 and J usage is TRBJ2-1; D perhaps matches TRBD2 (6 bases). Deletions cut 4 bases from V and 0 bases from J, with 10 bases between. Germline assignment: CDR1 SNHLY and CDR2 FYNNEI. The CDR3 loop spans 15 amino acids. CDR3 residues: CASSADGSSYNEQFF. Written as DNA, the CDR3 is TGTGCCAGCAGTGCGGACGGGAGCTCCTACAATGAGCAGTTCTTC.

This rearrangement joins TRBV12-3 or TRBV12-4 to TRBJ1-6, with unresolved D. The CDR3 spans 15 residues. Trimming removed 5 bases at V and 7 bases at J, with 15 bases between. In nucleotides, the CDR3 is TGTGCCAGCAGTCCCGGGGTTGCGGGAAATTCACCCCTCCACTTT. Amino acids: CASSPGVAGNSPLHF.

Ten or more counts support this clonotype. The chain couples TRBV6-5 to TRBJ1-4; D may be TRBD1 (5 bases). Between the trimmed V and J ends, which lost 2 bases and 10 bases, there was a span of 11 bases. CDR1 is MNHEY, CDR2 SVGAGI, per germline. The CDR3 length is 13 residues. This CDR3 is CASSYVGEGKLFF. In DNA form, the CDR3 reads TGTGCCAGCAGTTACGTGGGGGAAGGAAAACTGTTTTTT.

This clonotype appeared many times. V gene TRBV20-1 combines with J gene TRBJ2-7; TRBD2 matches at 8 bases. CDR1 is DFQATT, CDR2 SNEGSKA, per germline (reference sequence). The trim removed 6 bases at V and 4 bases at J, leaving 8 bases unmatched. This CDR3 is 13 amino acids long. The CDR3: CSAPGGGRYEQYF. Here the CDR3 DNA reads TGCAGTGCCCCGGGCGGCGGGAGGTACGAGCAGTACTTC.

This clonotype was found many times. The rearrangement uses TRBV19 and TRBJ2-1; no clear D. The CDR3 consists of 15 residues. Germline CDR1 reads LNHDA; CDR2 reads SQIVND (reference sequence). Trimming stripped 4 bases from V and 0 bases from J, with 10 bases between. This chain's CDR3 is CASSTHLSSYNEQFF. The DNA for the CDR3 is TGTGCCAGTAGTACTCACTTGAGCTCCTACAATGAGCAGTTCTTC.

This clonotype was counted many times. V gene TRBV5-1 combines with J gene TRBJ1-1; possible D gene TRBD1, 6 bases. V lost 5 bases, J lost 0 bases, and 11 bases lay in between. CDR3 length: 14 amino acids. Per the germline V gene, CDR1 is SGHRS and CDR2 is YFSETQ. This chain's CDR3 is CASSQGTVNTEAFF. The CDR3 bases are TGCGCCAGCAGTCAGGGGACGGTGAACACTGAAGCTTTCTTT.

The J gene is TRBJ1-1, the V gene TRBV21-1. TRBV21-1 is a known pseudogene. This CDR3 has 14 residues. Here the CDR3 reads CASSKGGGNTEAFF. DNA for the CDR3: TGTGCCAGCAGCAAAGGGGGAGGTAACACTGAAGCTTTCTTT.

This chain joins TRBV20-1 and TRBJ1-5, with TRBD1 as a possible D gene (6 bases). The CDR3 spans 15 residues. Germline V gene data show CDR1 as DFQATT and CDR2 as SNEGSKA (reference sequence). With 3 bases removed from V and 3 bases from J, the gap between germline ends came to 15 bases. The CDR3, as DNA: TGCAGTGCTAGGCCCAGGGGAAGCGTCAATCAGCCCCAGCATTTT. It translates to CSARPRGSVNQPQHF.

This clonotype was seen many times. The chain joins TRBV5-1 to TRBJ1-1, with 8 bases aligning to TRBD1. Germline V lookup: CDR1 SGHRS, CDR2 YFSETQ. The trim removed 3 bases at V and 4 bases at J, leaving 5 bases unmatched. This CDR3 contains 14 residues. CDR3 DNA: TGCGCCAGCAGCTCGAGACAGGGGAGCACTGAAGCTTTCTTT. Residues: CASSSRQGSTEAFF.

In this sample, this clonotype turned up many times. The J gene is TRBJ2-4, the V gene TRBV2, with D tentatively TRBD1 or TRBD2 (6 bases each). CDR3 length: 14 amino acids. The germline gives CDR1 SNHLY, CDR2 FYNNEI. V was pared by 7 bases and J by 5 bases, with 15 bases between. The CDR3 region is CASTETGGQNIQYF. The CDR3 DNA sequence: TGTGCCAGCACCGAGACAGGAGGGCAAAACATTCAGTACTTC.

This clonotype was picked up many times. The chain employs TRBV7-2 and TRBJ2-3; 10 bases match TRBD2. Germline V lookup: CDR1 SGHTA, CDR2 FQGNSA. The CDR3 is 16 amino acids. Trimming at V came to 3 bases and at J to 1 base, leaving 4 bases not matched to a gene. The CDR3 region is CASSFVGTSGTDTQYF. Here the CDR3 DNA reads TGTGCCAGCAGCTTCGTCGGGACTAGCGGCACAGATACGCAGTATTTT.

This clonotype has just a few counts. The V gene is TRBV10-3, the J gene TRBJ2-5; 12 positions agree with TRBD2. Germline CDR1 reads ENHRY; CDR2 reads SYGVKD. This CDR3 comprises 15 residues. Germline trimming cut 5 bases from V and 5 bases from J; bases unmatched to any gene: 6. DNA for the CDR3: TGTGCCATCAGTACCGGGACTAGCGGGCCGGAGACCCAGTACTTC. Amino acid sequence: CAISTGTSGPETQYF.

This clonotype was observed at least ten times. The gene calls are TRBV4-2 and TRBJ2-4; D could derive from TRBD1 or TRBD2 (5 bases each). V gave up 4 bases and J gave up 0 bases, with 13 bases separating them. This CDR3 contains 16 residues. Per germline, CDR1 LGHNA and CDR2 YNFKEQ. CDR3 coding DNA: TGTGCCAGCAGCCTAGGCCGGGACGTAGCCAAAAACATTCAGTACTTC. Translated: CASSLGRDVAKNIQYF.

In its sample, this clonotype was seen a few times. This chain links TRBV20-1 with TRBJ1-2; 7 nucleotides match TRBD1. V shed 3 bases, J shed 2 bases, and the junction held 3 bases outside the gene matches. The CDR3 is 13 amino acids. Per the germline V gene, CDR1 is DFQATT and CDR2 is SNEGSKA (reference sequence). CDR3 coding DNA: TGCAGTGCTAGCCAGGGGGGAAACTATGGCTACACCTTC. Translated, it gives CSASQGGNYGYTF.

A few counts support this clonotype. The genes are TRBV21-1 and TRBJ1-1. TRBV21-1 is termed a pseudogene. The length of the CDR3 is 17 residues. The CDR3 is CASSNPNHCLRNTEAFF. CDR3 DNA: TGTGCCAGCAGCAATCCAAATCATTGTCTCCGCAACACTGAAGCTTTCTTT.